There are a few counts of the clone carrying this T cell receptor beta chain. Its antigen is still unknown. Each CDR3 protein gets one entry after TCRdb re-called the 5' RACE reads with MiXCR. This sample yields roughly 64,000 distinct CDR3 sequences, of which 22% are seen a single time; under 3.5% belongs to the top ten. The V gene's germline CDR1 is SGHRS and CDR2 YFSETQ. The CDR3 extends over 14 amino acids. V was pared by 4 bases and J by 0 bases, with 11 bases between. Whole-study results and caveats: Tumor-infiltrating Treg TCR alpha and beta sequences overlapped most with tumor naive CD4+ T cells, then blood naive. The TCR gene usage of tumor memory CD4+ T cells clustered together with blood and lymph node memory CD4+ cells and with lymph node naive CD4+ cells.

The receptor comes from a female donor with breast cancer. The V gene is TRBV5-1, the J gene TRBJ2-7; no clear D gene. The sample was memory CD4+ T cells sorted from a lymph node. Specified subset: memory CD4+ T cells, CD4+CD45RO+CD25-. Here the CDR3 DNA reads TGCGCCAGCAGCAGGACGGATAGCTCCTACGAGCAGTACTTC. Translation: CASSRTDSSYEQYF.